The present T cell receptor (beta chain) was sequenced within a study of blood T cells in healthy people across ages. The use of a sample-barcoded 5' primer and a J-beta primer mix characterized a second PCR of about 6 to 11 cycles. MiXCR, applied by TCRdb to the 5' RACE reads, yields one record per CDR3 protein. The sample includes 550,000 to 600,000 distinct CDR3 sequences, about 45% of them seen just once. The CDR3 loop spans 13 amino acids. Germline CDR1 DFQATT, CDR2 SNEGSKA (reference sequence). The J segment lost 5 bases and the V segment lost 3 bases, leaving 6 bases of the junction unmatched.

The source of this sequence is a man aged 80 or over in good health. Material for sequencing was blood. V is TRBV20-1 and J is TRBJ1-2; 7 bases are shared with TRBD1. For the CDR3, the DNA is TGCAGTGCTAGCACAGGGGAGGGGTATGGCTACACCTTC. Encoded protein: CSASTGEGYGYTF.